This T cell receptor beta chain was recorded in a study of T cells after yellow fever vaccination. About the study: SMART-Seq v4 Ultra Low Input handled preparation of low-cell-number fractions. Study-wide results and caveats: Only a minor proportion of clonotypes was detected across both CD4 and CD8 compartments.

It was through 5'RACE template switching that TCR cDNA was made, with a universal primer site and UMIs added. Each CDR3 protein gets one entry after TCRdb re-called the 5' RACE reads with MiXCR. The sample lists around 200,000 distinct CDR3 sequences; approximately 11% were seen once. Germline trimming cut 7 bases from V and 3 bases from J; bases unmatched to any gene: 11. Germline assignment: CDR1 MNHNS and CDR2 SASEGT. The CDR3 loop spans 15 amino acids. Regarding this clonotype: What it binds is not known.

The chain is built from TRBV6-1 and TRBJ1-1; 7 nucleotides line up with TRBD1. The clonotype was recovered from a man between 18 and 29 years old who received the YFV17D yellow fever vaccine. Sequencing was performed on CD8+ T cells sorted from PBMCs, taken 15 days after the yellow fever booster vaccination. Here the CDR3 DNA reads TGTGCCAGCAAAACAGCGGGACAGTATCACACTGAAGCTTTCTTT. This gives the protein CASKTAGQYHTEAFF.